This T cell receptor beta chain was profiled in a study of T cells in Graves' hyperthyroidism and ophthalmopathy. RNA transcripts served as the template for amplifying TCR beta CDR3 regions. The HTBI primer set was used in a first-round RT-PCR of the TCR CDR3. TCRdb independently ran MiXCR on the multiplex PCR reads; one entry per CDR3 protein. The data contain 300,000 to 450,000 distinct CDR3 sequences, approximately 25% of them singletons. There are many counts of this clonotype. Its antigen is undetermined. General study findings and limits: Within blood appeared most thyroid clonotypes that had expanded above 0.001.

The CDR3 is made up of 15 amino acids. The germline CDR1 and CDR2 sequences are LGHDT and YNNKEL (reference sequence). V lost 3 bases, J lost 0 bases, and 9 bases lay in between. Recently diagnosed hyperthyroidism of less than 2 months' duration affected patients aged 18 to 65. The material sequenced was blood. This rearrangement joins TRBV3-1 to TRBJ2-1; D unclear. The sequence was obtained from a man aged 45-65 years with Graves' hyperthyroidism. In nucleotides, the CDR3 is TGTGCCAGCAGCCAGCTCGGTAGCTCCTACAATGAGCAGTTCTTC. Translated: CASSQLGSSYNEQFF.